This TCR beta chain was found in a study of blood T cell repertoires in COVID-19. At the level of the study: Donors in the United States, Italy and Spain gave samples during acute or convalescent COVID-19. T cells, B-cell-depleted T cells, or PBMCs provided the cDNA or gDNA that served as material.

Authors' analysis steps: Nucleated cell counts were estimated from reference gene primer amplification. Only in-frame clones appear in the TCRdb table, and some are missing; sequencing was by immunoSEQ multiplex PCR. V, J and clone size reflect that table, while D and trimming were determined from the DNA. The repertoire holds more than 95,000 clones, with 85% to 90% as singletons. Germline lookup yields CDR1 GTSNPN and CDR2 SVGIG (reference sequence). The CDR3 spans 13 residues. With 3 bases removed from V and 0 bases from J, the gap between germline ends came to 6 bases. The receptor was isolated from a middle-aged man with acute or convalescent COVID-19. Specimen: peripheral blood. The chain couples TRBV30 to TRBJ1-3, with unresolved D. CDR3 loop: CAWSPGSGNTIYF. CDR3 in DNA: TGTGCCTGGAGCCCCGGCTCTGGAAACACCATATATTTT.